A selection of T cell receptor beta chains follows, all from one sample in a study of follicular helper T cells after annual influenza vaccination. Produced via immunoSEQ multiplex PCR; TCRdb's table is partial and in-frame only. The sample carries about 12,000 clones, around 80% recorded once. Sequencing was performed on CXCR5+ CD38- circulating T follicular helper cells from blood, taken on the day of influenza vaccination. The receptors here all came from an adult who received the influenza vaccine. Both conserved end residues are part of each CDR3. A D gene is named only where the DNA matches it firmly. Clone size is given for some rows only: seen once, a few or many times, or a class if the clone is expanded.

CDR3aa	CDR3nt	v_gene	len	d_gene	j_gene	abundance
CTSSRGTSGVNEQFF	TGCACCAGCAGCCGAGGGACTAGCGGGGTGAATGAGCAGTTCTTC	TRBV1	15	NA	TRBJ2-1	once
CASRLGQGGAFF	TGTGCCAGCCGACTAGGACAGGGTGGGGCTTTCTTT	TRBV6-6	12	TRBD1	TRBJ1-1	NA
CATSRDGGWETQYF	TGTGCCACCAGCAGAGATGGAGGGTGGGAGACCCAGTACTTC	TRBV15	14	NA	TRBJ2-5	NA
CASRGLASTDTQYF	TGTGCCAGCCGGGGACTCGCTAGCACAGATACGCAGTATTTT	TRBV25-1	14	NA	TRBJ2-3	NA
CASSELGEPKNGNQPQHF	TGTGCCAGCAGTGAATTGGGGGAACCCAAAAATGGCAATCAGCCCCAGCATTTT	TRBV25-1	18	NA	TRBJ1-5	NA
CASSLGGGLTDTQYF	TGTGCCAGCAGCTTAGGGGGGGGTCTGACAGATACGCAGTATTTT	TRBV7-6	15	TRBD2	TRBJ2-3	NA
CASRSPLGLEETQYF	TGTGCCAGCAGGTCCCCATTAGGGTTAGAGGAGACCCAGTACTTC	TRBV28	15	NA	TRBJ2-5	NA
CASSRGSNQETQYF	TGTGCCAGCAGTAGGGGGAGTAACCAAGAGACCCAGTACTTC	TRBV6-1	14	NA	TRBJ2-5	NA
CSAYPGREQYF	TGCAGTGCTTACCCCGGGCGCGAGCAGTACTTC	TRBV20-1	11	NA	TRBJ2-7	NA
CASSQERLTNEKLFF	TGCGCCAGCAGCCAAGAGCGTTTGACGAATGAAAAACTGTTTTTT	TRBV4-3	15	NA	TRBJ1-4	NA
CASSALAGVEQFF	TGTGCCAGCAGCGCTCTAGCGGGGGTTGAGCAGTTCTTC	TRBV7-8	13	TRBD2	TRBJ2-1	NA
CASSFGGSGANVLTF	TGTGCCAGCAGTTTCGGGGGCTCTGGGGCCAACGTCCTGACTTTC	TRBV27	15	NA	TRBJ2-6	NA
CASSQVETAYGYTF	TGCGCCAGCAGCCAAGTTGAGACGGCCTATGGCTACACCTTC	TRBV4-3	14	NA	TRBJ1-2	NA
CASSFVLSTDTQYF	TGTGCCAGCAGCTTCGTTTTGAGCACAGATACGCAGTATTTT	TRBV7-9	14	NA	TRBJ2-3	NA
CAGGAVDQPQHF	TGTGCGGGGGGCGCGGTTGACCAGCCCCAGCATTTT	TRBV28	12	NA	TRBJ1-5	NA
CASSNLGGTYEQYF	TGTGCCAGCAGTAATTTAGGGGGGACCTACGAGCAGTACTTC	TRBV6-5	14	NA	TRBJ2-7	NA
CASSTQTADTQYF	TGTGCCAGCAGCACGCAGACAGCTGATACGCAGTATTTT	TRBV7-7	13	NA	TRBJ2-3	NA
CASSLNRGANYGYTF	TGTGCCAGCAGCTTAAACAGGGGGGCTAACTATGGCTACACCTTC	TRBV11-2	15	TRBD1	TRBJ1-2	NA
CACTQGPREKLFF	TGTGCCTGCACACAGGGTCCTCGGGAAAAACTGTTTTTT	TRBV30	13	NA	TRBJ1-4	few
CASSQGTQETQYF	TGTGCCAGCAGCCAAGGGACCCAAGAGACCCAGTACTTC	TRBV14	13	NA	TRBJ2-5	few
CATSADHRVGQYF	TGTGCCACCAGCGCAGACCATAGGGTGGGGCAGTACTTC	TRBV15	13	NA	TRBJ2-7	NA
CASSKQRNSGNTIYF	TGTGCCAGCAGCAAGCAGCGAAACTCTGGAAACACCATATATTTT	TRBV7-6	15	NA	TRBJ1-3	NA
CASSQGPNIPYGYTF	TGTGCCAGCAGCCAAGGACCAAACATCCCCTATGGCTACACCTTC	TRBV14	15	NA	TRBJ1-2	NA
CASSLVRNSYTF	TGTGCCAGCAGCTTAGTTCGGAATAGCTACACCTTC	TRBV11-2	12	NA	TRBJ1-2	NA
CASSKGQNYEQYF	TGTGCCAGCAGCAAGGGACAGAACTACGAGCAGTACTTC	TRBV5-6	13	TRBD1	TRBJ2-7	once
CASSVARIAGGRTDTQYF	TGTGCCAGCAGCGTAGCCCGGATAGCGGGGGGTCGGACAGATACGCAGTATTTT	TRBV7-8	18	TRBD2	TRBJ2-3	NA
CASSSGPDSPLHF	TGCGCCAGCAGCTCTGGACCCGATTCACCCCTCCACTTT	TRBV5-1	13	NA	TRBJ1-6	few